Following are 13 T cell receptor beta chains from one sample sequenced in a study of T cell repertoires in aging, cancer and after chemotherapy. Multiplex touch-down PCR with TRB-A/B primers amplified rearranged V-D-J TRB sequences. TCRdb re-called the multiplex PCR reads with MiXCR, one entry per CDR3 protein. The sample carries more than 9,000 distinct CDR3 sequences, roughly 32% recorded once. The template was genomic DNA from peripheral blood, not RNA. The sequenced sample was blood. The origin of the receptors is a human donor in good health.

This clonotype has more than one count but fewer than ten. V usage is TRBV27 and J usage is TRBJ1-5; the match to TRBD1 covers 8 bases. The CDR3 is 15 residues long. Trimming at V came to 4 bases and at J to 2 bases, leaving 4 bases not matched to a gene. Germline CDR1 is MNHEY and CDR2 is SMNVEV (reference sequence). Here the CDR3 reads CASSSQGAGNQPQHF. In DNA, the CDR3 is TGTGCCAGCAGTTCCCAGGGGGCGGGCAATCAGCCCCAGCATTTT.

This clonotype turned up a few times. The chain has TRBV19 and TRBJ2-7, with 16 bases fitting TRBD2. J lost 0 bases, V lost 6 bases, and 8 bases had no gene match. The CDR3 has 18 amino acids. Germline V gene lookup returns CDR1 LNHDA and CDR2 SQIVND (reference sequence). The CDR3 nucleotides read TGTGCCAGTAGCCCGGGACTAGCGGGGGGGCGGAGCTCCTACGAGCAGTACTTC. This gives the protein CASSPGLAGGRSSYEQYF. The full variable domain, in which reference TRBV19 and TRBJ2-7 provide the parts outside the CDR3, is DGGITQSPKYLFRKEGQNVTLSCEQNLNHDAMYWYRQDPGQGLRLIYYSQIVNDFQKGDIAEGYSVSREKKESFPLTVTSAQKNPTAFYLCASSPGLAGGRSSYEQYFGPGTRLTVT.

This clonotype was found once. The conserved closing phenylalanine or tryptophan is absent in this CDR3, likely reflecting a read error. This chain links TRBV6-5 with TRBJ2-7, with 7 bases aligning to TRBD1. The CDR3 length is 14 residues. V gave up 5 bases and J gave up 5 bases; unmatched junction bases: 9. The V gene's germline CDR1 is MNHEY and CDR2 SVGAGI. Written as DNA, the CDR3 is TGTGCCAGCAGTGCGACAGGGAAGGCAAACGAGCAGTACTCC. Residues: CASSATGKANEQYS.

Concerning this clonotype itself: This may come from a read error, since a much larger clone is one base off. This chain uses TRBV29-1 with TRBJ2-5, with 8 bases fitting TRBD1. The CDR3 totals 13 residues. V lost 8 bases, J lost 5 bases, and 10 bases stayed unmatched. The germline V gene encodes CDR1 SQVTM and CDR2 ANQGSEA. The CDR3: CSLWSGGVETQYF. CDR3 sequence (DNA): TGCAGCTTATGGTCAGGGGGCGTCGAGACCCAGTACTTC.

This chain joins TRBV12-3 or TRBV12-4 and TRBJ1-3; D ambiguous. The CDR3 consists of 14 residues. Trimming stripped 5 bases from V and 0 bases from J, with 8 bases between. CDR3 residues: CASSAVSSGNTIYF. DNA for the CDR3: TGTGCCAGCAGTGCAGTGAGCTCTGGAAACACCATATATTTT.

By share, this clonotype ranks as medium-sized. The chain joins TRBV29-1 to TRBJ2-1, with 7 positions matching TRBD2. The CDR3 contains 14 residues. J was trimmed by 9 bases and V by 6 bases; bases with no gene match: 14. Germline CDR1 reads SQVTM; CDR2 reads ANQGSEA. The CDR3 region is CSVASGNGPIEQFF. The CDR3 DNA is TGCAGCGTCGCAAGCGGGAATGGGCCGATTGAGCAGTTCTTC.

The chain uses TRBV10-3 and TRBJ1-4; D unresolved. The CDR3 runs to 11 residues. V lost 3 bases and J 8 bases, leaving 4 bases between the germline ends. Germline loops: CDR1 ENHRY, CDR2 SYGVKD. The CDR3 DNA sequence: TGTGCCATCAGTGATGGGGAAAAACTGTTTTTT. It translates to CAISDGEKLFF.

This clonotype has a handful of counts. CDR3: CSVMGLAGTEAFF. CDR3 DNA: TGCAGCGTTATGGGCCTCGCCGGGACTGAAGCTTTCTTT. V usage is TRBV29-1 and J usage is TRBJ1-1; D gene unclear. Trimming removed 5 bases from V and 5 bases from J, with 15 bases in between. The CDR3 consists of 13 residues. Germline lookup yields CDR1 SQVTM and CDR2 ANQGSEA.

This clonotype has only a few counts. The chain joins TRBV6-4 to TRBJ2-7, with D tentatively TRBD1 (6 bases). Germline assignment: CDR1 MRHNA and CDR2 SNTAGT. This CDR3 is built from 15 residues. V gave up 6 bases and J gave up 5 bases, with 20 bases separating them. Here the CDR3 reads CASSLGQPSSHEQYF. Written as DNA, the CDR3 is TGTGCCAGCAGCCTAGGACAGCCCTCATCCCACGAGCAGTACTTC.

Written as DNA, the CDR3 is TGTGCCAGCAGCTTGGGCCCCGGCGGGGAGACCCAGTACTTC. This encodes CASSLGPGGETQYF. The chain uses TRBV5-6 and TRBJ2-5, with a possible D match to TRBD2 (5 bases). Germline CDR1 reads SGHDT; CDR2 reads YYEEEE. This CDR3 has 14 residues. V gave up 0 bases and J gave up 5 bases, with 11 bases separating them.

This clonotype rates as medium-sized. DNA of the CDR3: TGCAGCGTTGTAGGCGTTGAAGCTTTCTTT. Encoded protein: CSVVGVEAFF. V usage is TRBV29-1 and J usage is TRBJ1-1; D is unclear. The CDR3 spans 10 residues. V was trimmed by 4 bases and J by 7 bases, leaving 7 bases between them. In germline, CDR1 is SQVTM, CDR2 ANQGSEA. Filled out from reference TRBV29-1 and TRBJ1-1, the complete variable domain reads SAVISQKPSRDICQRGTSLTIQCQVDSQVTMMFWYRQQPGQSLTLIATANQGSEATYESGFVIDKFPISRPNLTFSTLTVSNMSPEDSSIYLCSVVGVEAFFGQGTRLTVV.

The J gene is TRBJ1-1, the V gene TRBV6-5; 7 bases match TRBD1. The trim removed 5 bases at V and 5 bases at J, leaving 5 bases unmatched. Looked up from germline, CDR1 is MNHEY and CDR2 is SVGAGI. This CDR3 has 13 amino acids. The DNA of the CDR3 is TGTGCCAGCAGTACGAGGGGGCTGACTGAAGCTTTCTTT. Protein sequence: CASSTRGLTEAFF.

There are a few counts of this clonotype. The rearrangement uses TRBV30 and TRBJ1-1; 9 bases align to TRBD1. V dropped 6 bases and J dropped 2; count of bases not matched to a gene: 19. CDR1 GTSNPN and CDR2 SVGIG come from the germline V gene (reference sequence). CDR3 length: 18 residues. DNA for the CDR3: TGTGCCTGTCATTCACCGGGACAGGGACGGATCGTAAACACTGAAGCTTTCTTT. Protein: CACHSPGQGRIVNTEAFF.